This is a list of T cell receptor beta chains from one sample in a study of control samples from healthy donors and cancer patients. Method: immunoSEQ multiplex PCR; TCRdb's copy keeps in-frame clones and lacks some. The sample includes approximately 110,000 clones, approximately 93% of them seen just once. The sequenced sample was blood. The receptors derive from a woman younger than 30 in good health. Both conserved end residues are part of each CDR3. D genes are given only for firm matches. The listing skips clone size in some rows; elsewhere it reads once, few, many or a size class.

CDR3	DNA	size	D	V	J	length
CASRPGGGVNYGYTF	TGTGCCAGCCGACCTGGGGGGGGCGTCAACTATGGCTACACCTTC	-	-	TRBV27	TRBJ1-2	15
CATREQYDNSPLHF	TGTGCCACCAGAGAGCAGTACGATAATTCACCCCTCCACTTT	-	-	TRBV15	TRBJ1-6	14
CASSSGLPGSSSYPYEQYF	TGTGCCAGCAGCTCCGGACTACCCGGGAGTTCCTCGTACCCCTACGAGCAGTACTTC	-	-	TRBV7-2	TRBJ2-7	19
CASSYSYQGNTEAFF	TGTGCCAGCAGTTACTCATATCAGGGGAACACTGAAGCTTTCTTT	-	-	TRBV6-6	TRBJ1-1	15
CASSLVTQTWKETQYF	TGTGCCAGCAGCTTAGTAACCCAGACCTGGAAAGAGACCCAGTACTTC	-	-	TRBV7-8	TRBJ2-5	16
CASSPGGAGTETQYF	TGTGCCAGCAGCCCCGGGGGTGCAGGGACAGAGACCCAGTACTTC	once	-	TRBV7-3	TRBJ2-5	15
CASSYRVISYEQYF	TGTGCCAGCAGTTATCGGGTAATTTCCTACGAGCAGTACTTC	once	-	TRBV6-2/TRBV6-3	TRBJ2-7	14
CASSRMGARNTDTQYF	TGTGCCAGCAGCCGGATGGGAGCTCGGAACACAGATACGCAGTATTTT	-	-	TRBV7-3	TRBJ2-3	16
CASSSHATGTYGYTF	TGTGCCAGCAGTTCACACGCCACAGGGACCTATGGCTACACCTTC	-	-	TRBV28	TRBJ1-2	15
CASSIDRGNQPQHF	TGTGCCAGCAGCATTGACAGGGGCAATCAGCCCCAGCATTTT	-	TRBD1	TRBV7-9	TRBJ1-5	14
CASSPTPQGGYGYTF	TGTGCCAGCAGTCCGACGCCCCAGGGTGGCTATGGCTACACCTTC	-	-	TRBV27	TRBJ1-2	15
CASSPRGGNEKLFF	TGTGCCAGCTCACCAAGGGGGGGAAACGAAAAACTGTTTTTT	-	-	TRBV18	TRBJ1-4	14
CASSVEGHPTSQETQYF	TGTGCCAGCAGCGTAGAAGGGCACCCAACCTCTCAAGAGACCCAGTACTTC	-	-	TRBV9	TRBJ2-5	17
CASSFLDRYYGYTF	TGTGCCAGCAGTTTCCTGGACAGATACTATGGCTACACCTTC	-	-	TRBV28	TRBJ1-2	14
CASSATPPGTGSYEQYF	TGTGCCAGCAGCGCCACCCCCCCCGGGACAGGCTCCTACGAGCAGTACTTC	-	TRBD1	TRBV2	TRBJ2-7	17
CASSFAGPSSPLHF	TGCGCCAGCAGCTTTGCAGGGCCTAGTTCACCCCTCCACTTT	-	-	TRBV5-1	TRBJ1-6	14
CASSQELGGTSGSFGELFF	TGTGCCAGCAGCCAAGAGTTAGGAGGGACTAGCGGGAGTTTCGGGGAGCTGTTTTTT	-	TRBD2	TRBV4-2	TRBJ2-2	19
CAWNRIGNTIYF	TGTGCCTGGAATAGAATTGGAAACACCATATATTTT	-	-	TRBV30	TRBJ1-3	12
CASSLVASRQGWDF	TGTGCCAGCAGCTTAGTAGCGTCGAGGCAGGGTTGGGACTTC	-	-	TRBV7-8	TRBJ2-7	14
CASSPGTWGLYEQYF	TGTGCCAGCAGCCCTGGCACATGGGGACTTTACGAGCAGTACTTC	-	-	TRBV4-2	TRBJ2-7	15
CASRPGATLNEQFF	TGTGCCAGCAGACCGGGGGCGACGCTCAATGAGCAGTTCTTC	-	-	TRBV6-6	TRBJ2-1	14
CASSLTRDSDTQYF	TGTGCCAGCAGCTTAACCAGAGACTCAGATACGCAGTATTTT	once	-	TRBV7-3	TRBJ2-3	14
CASSLTWTSGATGELFF	TGTGCCAGCAGCTTGACTTGGACTAGCGGAGCGACGGGGGAGCTGTTTTTT	-	TRBD2	TRBV11-3	TRBJ2-2	17
CASSLGDSNQPQHF	TGTGCCAGCAGCTTAGGTGATAGCAATCAGCCCCAGCATTTT	large	-	TRBV13	TRBJ1-5	14
CASSYSWQGYEQYF	TGTGCCAGCAGTTACTCATGGCAGGGGTATGAGCAGTACTTC	-	-	TRBV6-5	TRBJ2-7	14
CASSLRPQETQYF	TGTGCCAGCAGTTTAAGGCCTCAAGAGACCCAGTACTTC	-	-	TRBV28	TRBJ2-5	13
CAISESGGNQPQHF	TGTGCCATCAGTGAGTCGGGCGGCAATCAGCCCCAGCATTTT	-	-	TRBV10-3	TRBJ1-5	14
CASSPVELAGDPPDGTDTQYF	TGTGCCAGCTCACCCGTTGAACTAGCGGGGGACCCACCTGACGGCACAGATACGCAGTATTTT	-	TRBD2	TRBV18	TRBJ2-3	21
CASSLSGSQETQYF	TGTGCCAGCAGCTTAAGCGGAAGTCAAGAGACCCAGTACTTC	-	-	TRBV7-3	TRBJ2-5	14
CASSIRQGGNNEQFF	TGTGCCAGTAGTATACGGCAGGGAGGGAACAATGAGCAGTTCTTC	once	TRBD2	TRBV19	TRBJ2-1	15
CASSPQYRATNTEAFF	TGTGCCAGCAGCCCCCAGTACAGGGCAACCAACACTGAAGCTTTCTTT	-	-	TRBV28	TRBJ1-1	16
CASSIPPRKGTSGTRGIQYF	TGTGCCAGCAGCATACCCCCTCGAAAAGGGACTAGCGGGACCCGGGGCATTCAGTACTTC	once	TRBD2	TRBV7-9	TRBJ2-4	20
CASSRSGFSADEQFF	TGTGCCAGCAGCCGGTCGGGCTTCAGTGCCGATGAGCAGTTCTTC	-	-	TRBV11-2	TRBJ2-1	15
CASSQASVGVVRSQPQHF	TGTGCCAGCAGCCAAGCGTCCGTTGGGGTGGTCCGCTCTCAGCCCCAGCATTTT	-	-	TRBV7-4	TRBJ1-5	18
CASSTENTEAFF	TGTGCCAGCAGTACAGAGAACACTGAAGCTTTCTTT	-	-	TRBV6-5	TRBJ1-1	12
CASSKARTDYHTEAFF	TGTGCCAGCAGCAAAGCCCGGACAGACTATCACACTGAAGCTTTCTTT	once	-	TRBV21-1	TRBJ1-1	16
CASSLLRTAGGEGHTEAFF	TGTGCCAGCAGCTTATTACGTACTGCGGGGGGCGAAGGGCACACTGAAGCTTTCTTT	-	-	TRBV7-3	TRBJ1-1	19
CATSDPGPTDNEQFF	TGTGCCACCAGTGATCCAGGACCGACGGACAATGAGCAGTTCTTC	-	-	TRBV24-1	TRBJ2-1	15
CASSIIAAAGAKNIQYF	TGTGCCAGTAGTATTATAGCTGCGGCGGGGGCCAAAAACATTCAGTACTTC	-	-	TRBV19	TRBJ2-4	17
CASSWGGTDTQYF	TGTGCCAGCAGTTGGGGGGGGACAGATACGCAGTATTTT	-	TRBD2	TRBV7-9	TRBJ2-3	13
CASSLSRGTEAFF	TGTGCCAGCAGTTTATCTAGGGGCACTGAAGCTTTCTTT	-	-	TRBV28	TRBJ1-1	13
CSARDGNTIYF	TGCAGTGCTAGAGATGGAAACACCATATATTTT	-	-	TRBV20-1	TRBJ1-3	11
CASSLAAGGAEQYF	TGTGCCAGCAGCTTAGCAGCGGGAGGCGCCGAGCAGTACTTC	-	TRBD2	TRBV7-2	TRBJ2-7	14
CASNDRGPGQPQHF	TGTGCCAGCAACGACAGGGGGCCTGGTCAGCCCCAGCATTTT	-	TRBD1	TRBV2	TRBJ1-5	14
CASSQGTGLGDSIYEQYF	TGCGCCAGCAGCCAAGGTACCGGTCTAGGGGACAGTATCTACGAGCAGTACTTC	-	TRBD1	TRBV4-3	TRBJ2-7	18
CSVDSGTTNTGELFF	TGCAGCGTTGATTCCGGGACTACGAACACCGGGGAGCTGTTTTTT	-	TRBD2	TRBV29-1	TRBJ2-2	15
CASSEPAGAPTDTQYF	TGTGCCAGCAGCGAACCTGCGGGGGCTCCCACAGATACGCAGTATTTT	-	-	TRBV2	TRBJ2-3	16
CASSSPGRKSVNTQYF	TGTGCCAGCAGTTCCCCCGGACGGAAGAGCGTGAATACGCAGTATTTT	-	-	TRBV28	TRBJ2-3	16
CAISSGTLTDTQYF	TGTGCCATCAGTTCCGGGACCCTCACAGATACGCAGTATTTT	-	-	TRBV10-3	TRBJ2-3	14
CASSPGWIAQEETQYF	TGTGCCAGCAGTCCCGGGTGGATAGCGCAAGAAGAGACCCAGTACTTC	-	-	TRBV28	TRBJ2-5	16
CAWSPISAPLRGYTF	TGTGCCTGGAGTCCAATATCCGCCCCCCTGAGGGGCTACACCTTC	-	-	TRBV30	TRBJ1-2	15